This is a list of T cell receptor beta chains from one sample in a study of Tregs in tolerant kidney transplant recipients. Their antigens are not known. Here immunoSEQ multiplex PCR was the method, and the copy in TCRdb shows in-frame clones only, minus some. The data hold about 31,000 clones, with 82% observed a single time. Sequencing was performed on Tregs from blood cultured with allogeneic cells. Receptors originate from a human donor in good health. The CDR3 runs from the conserved cysteine through the conserved F or W. Fields, in order: D gene, V gene, clone size, CDR3 length, J gene, CDR3 protein, CDR3 DNA. The D gene is left open where the match is weak. Clone size is shown for a subset of rows, as once, few, many or a class of expanded clone.

.	TRBV9	once	15	TRBJ1-4	CASSVYGGEGEKLFF	TGTGCCAGCAGCGTTTACGGGGGCGAAGGGGAAAAACTGTTTTTT
TRBD2	TRBV5-4	.	16	TRBJ2-3	CASSPGLAGLRDTQYF	TGTGCCAGCAGCCCAGGACTAGCGGGGTTGAGGGATACGCAGTATTTT
TRBD1	TRBV6-5	once	14	TRBJ1-2	CASSRTGAVYGYTF	TGTGCCAGCAGCCGCACAGGGGCGGTTTATGGCTACACCTTC
TRBD2	TRBV5-6	.	14	TRBJ2-7	CASSLVGGAYEQYF	TGTGCCAGCAGCTTAGTCGGGGGGGCCTACGAGCAGTACTTC
.	TRBV27	.	17	TRBJ2-1	CASSFGAGFSSYNEQFF	TGTGCCAGCAGTTTCGGTGCGGGCTTCAGCTCCTACAATGAGCAGTTCTTC
TRBD2	TRBV7-8	once	15	TRBJ2-7	CASSLFTSGNYEQYF	TGTGCCAGCAGCTTATTCACTAGCGGAAACTACGAGCAGTACTTC
.	TRBV2	.	12	TRBJ2-7	CASSARGDEQYF	TGTGCCAGCAGTGCCCGGGGCGACGAGCAGTACTTC
.	TRBV4-3	medium-sized	14	TRBJ2-3	CASSQEVARDTQYF	TGCGCCAGCAGCCAAGAGGTGGCTCGAGATACGCAGTATTTT
TRBD1	TRBV7-2	.	17	TRBJ1-6	CASSLETGGAYNSPLHF	TGTGCCAGCAGCTTAGAAACAGGGGGGGCCTATAATTCACCCCTCCACTTT
.	TRBV5-8	.	12	TRBJ2-5	CASSLRWETQYF	TGTGCCAGCAGCCTCCGGTGGGAGACCCAGTACTTC
.	TRBV19	.	15	TRBJ2-2	CASSVFSYNTGELFF	TGTGCCAGTAGTGTCTTTAGCTATAACACCGGGGAGCTGTTTTTT
.	TRBV19	.	15	TRBJ1-3	CASSTQGGTGNTIYF	TGTGCCAGTAGTACTCAGGGTGGAACTGGAAACACCATATATTTT
.	TRBV7-3	few	13	TRBJ2-3	CASSLTSADTQYF	TGTGCCAGCAGCTTAACCTCTGCAGATACGCAGTATTTT
.	TRBV19	.	15	TRBJ2-3	CASSTPWLGTDTQYF	TGTGCCAGTAGTACCCCCTGGCTAGGCACAGATACGCAGTATTTT
.	TRBV5-1	.	14	TRBJ1-5	CASSLTGFNQPQHF	TGCGCCAGCAGCTTGACAGGGTTCAATCAGCCCCAGCATTTT
TRBD2	TRBV6-5	.	15	TRBJ2-2	CASSKLAGEAGELFF	TGTGCCAGCAGTAAACTAGCGGGAGAAGCCGGGGAGCTGTTTTTT
TRBD1	TRBV2	once	13	TRBJ1-1	CASCRDSYTEAFF	TGTGCCAGTTGTAGGGACAGTTACACTGAAGCTTTCTTT
.	TRBV25-1	once	12	TRBJ1-1	CASSELGYEAFF	TGTGCCAGCAGTGAACTAGGATACGAAGCTTTCTTT
.	TRBV28	few	12	TRBJ1-5	CASGGRTQPQHF	TGTGCCAGCGGTGGGAGGACTCAGCCCCAGCATTTT
TRBD2	TRBV7-2	.	15	TRBJ2-5	CASSILGGGGETQYF	TGTGCCAGCAGCATCCTCGGCGGGGGGGGAGAGACCCAGTACTTC
.	TRBV9	.	16	TRBJ2-2	CASSVGGRGNTGELFF	TGTGCCAGCAGCGTAGGGGGCAGGGGAAACACCGGGGAGCTGTTTTTT